The text below deals with one TCR beta chain. Which antigen it targets is not known. The record has no base qualities; no much larger clone is one base away. The treatment or condition tag for this specimen amounts to: in vitro stimulation with specific CMV peptide epitopes to enrich CMV-specific T cells. The germline V gene (reference sequence) yields DFQATT for CDR1 and SNEGSKA for CDR2. V is trimmed back by 1 base and J by 3 bases, and the junction contains 1 base that no gene match accounts for. From the cysteine up to the phenylalanine, the CDR3 has a length of 13 residues. Here the CDR3 DNA is all that survives: 39 bases in frame from base 1. The listed sequencing device is Illumina HiSeq 1500. The public reads were run again by TCRdb, first through fastp at Q25 and then through MiXCR, and only productive beta chains were kept. Identical CDR3 proteins give one entry, which carries the most common genes and DNA. Recorded for this sample are roughly 730,000 distinct CDR3 sequences; around 35% of them occurred a single time. About 20% of the sample rests with the top ten.

This sample stems from a study of T cell repertoires in cytomegalovirus infection (dated by TCRdb to about 2019). General notes on the study: The peptide stimulations were aimed at well-studied HLA-B-restricted epitopes as well as recently identified HLA-C-restricted CMV epitopes, whose presentation resists viral immunomodulation. The HLA type of each donor mattered for the analysis, because public TCR beta signatures pointed to carriage of CMV infection along with the matching HLA type.

General findings and caveats noted by the study authors: Cumulative frequency of public TCR beta family members discriminated carriers of CMV infection plus the relevant HLA type in this cohort and an independent approximately 370-donor cohort. The ex vivo response was dominated by HLA-C-restricted CMV-specific TCR beta clonotypes, and the single most frequent clonotype in two of eight donors was supplied by these HLA-C-restricted clonotypes.

The receptor was derived from a human donor in good health (CMV status not recorded). Some clones in this sample may be carry-over from other donors' samples. The sequencing here drew on cultured PBMCs, taken from culture after CMV antigen stimulation. Recombination joined TRBV20-1 with TRBJ1-2; 8 bases in the middle match TRBD1. The DNA reads as follows: TGCAGTGCTAGAGTGGACAGGGACTATGGCTACACCTTC. Its protein product is CSARVDRDYGYTF.